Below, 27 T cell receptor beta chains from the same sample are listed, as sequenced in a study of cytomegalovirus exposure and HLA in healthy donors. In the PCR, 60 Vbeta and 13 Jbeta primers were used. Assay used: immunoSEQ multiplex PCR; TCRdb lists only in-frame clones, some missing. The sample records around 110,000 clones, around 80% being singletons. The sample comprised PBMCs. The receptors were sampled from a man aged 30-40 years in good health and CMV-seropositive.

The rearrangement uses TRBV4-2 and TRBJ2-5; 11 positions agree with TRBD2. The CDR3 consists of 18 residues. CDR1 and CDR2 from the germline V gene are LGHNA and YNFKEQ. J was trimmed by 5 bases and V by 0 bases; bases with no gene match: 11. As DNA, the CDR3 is TGTGCCAGCAGCCAAGATCAGGCTAGCGGGGGGCCTCGGGAGACCCAGTACTTC. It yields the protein CASSQDQASGGPRETQYF.

The CDR3 spells CASSLGDRVNTEAFF. CDR3 DNA sequence: TGCGCCAGCAGCTTGGGTGACAGGGTGAACACTGAAGCTTTCTTT. V gene TRBV5-1 combines with J gene TRBJ1-1; 7 bases line up with TRBD1. V was pared by 0 bases and J by 0 bases, with 2 bases of the junction left unmatched. The CDR3 runs 15 residues. In germline, CDR1 is SGHRS, CDR2 YFSETQ.

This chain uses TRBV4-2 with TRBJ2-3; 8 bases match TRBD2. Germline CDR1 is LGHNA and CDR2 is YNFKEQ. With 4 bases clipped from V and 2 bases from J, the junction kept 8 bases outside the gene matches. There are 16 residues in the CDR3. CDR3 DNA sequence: TGTGCCAGCAGCCCTGGAGCGGGGGAGGCCACAGATACGCAGTATTTT. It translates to CASSPGAGEATDTQYF.

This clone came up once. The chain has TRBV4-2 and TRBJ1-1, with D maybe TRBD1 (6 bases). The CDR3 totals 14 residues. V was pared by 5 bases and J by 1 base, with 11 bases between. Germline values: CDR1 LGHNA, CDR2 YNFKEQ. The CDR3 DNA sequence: TGTGCCAGCAGCTTACGGACAGAGAACACTGAAGCTTTCTTT. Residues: CASSLRTENTEAFF.

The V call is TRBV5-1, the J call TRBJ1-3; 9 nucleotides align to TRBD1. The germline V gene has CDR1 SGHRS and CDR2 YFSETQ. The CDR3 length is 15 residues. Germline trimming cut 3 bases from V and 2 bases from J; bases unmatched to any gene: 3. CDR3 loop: CASSSGDRAGNTIYF. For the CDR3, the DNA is TGCGCCAGCAGCTCTGGGGACAGGGCTGGAAACACCATATATTTT.

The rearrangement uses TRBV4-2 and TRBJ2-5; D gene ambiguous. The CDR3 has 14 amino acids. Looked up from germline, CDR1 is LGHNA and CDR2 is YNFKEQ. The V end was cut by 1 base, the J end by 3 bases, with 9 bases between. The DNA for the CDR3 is TGTGCCAGCAGCCAAGGTTGGTCGGAAGAGACCCAGTACTTC. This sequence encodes CASSQGWSEETQYF.

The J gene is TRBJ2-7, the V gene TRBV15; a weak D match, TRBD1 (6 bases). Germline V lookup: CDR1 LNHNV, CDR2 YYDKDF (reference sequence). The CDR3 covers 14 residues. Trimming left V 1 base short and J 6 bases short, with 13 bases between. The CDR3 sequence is CATSRGGTPSEQYF. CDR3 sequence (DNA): TGTGCCACCAGCAGAGGAGGGACACCCTCCGAGCAGTACTTC. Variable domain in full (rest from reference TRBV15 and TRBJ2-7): DAMVIQNPRYQVTQFGKPVTLSCSQTLNHNVMYWYQQKSSQAPKLLFHYYDKDFNNEADTPDNFQSRRPNTSFCFLDIRSPGLGDTAMYLCATSRGGTPSEQYFGPGTRLTVT.

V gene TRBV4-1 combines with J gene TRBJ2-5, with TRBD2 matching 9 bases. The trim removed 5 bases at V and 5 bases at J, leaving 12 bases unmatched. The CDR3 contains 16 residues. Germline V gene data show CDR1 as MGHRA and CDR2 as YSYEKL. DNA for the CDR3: TGCGCCAGCAGCTCCGGGGCGGGGGGGCATCGGGAGACCCAGTACTTC. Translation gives CASSSGAGGHRETQYF.

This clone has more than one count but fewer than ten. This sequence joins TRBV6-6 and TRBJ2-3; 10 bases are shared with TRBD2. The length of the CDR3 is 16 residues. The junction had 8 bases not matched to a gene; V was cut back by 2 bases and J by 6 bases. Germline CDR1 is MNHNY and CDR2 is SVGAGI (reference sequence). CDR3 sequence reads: CASSYQASGGLDTQYF. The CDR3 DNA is TGTGCCAGCAGTTACCAGGCTAGCGGGGGTTTGGATACGCAGTATTTT.

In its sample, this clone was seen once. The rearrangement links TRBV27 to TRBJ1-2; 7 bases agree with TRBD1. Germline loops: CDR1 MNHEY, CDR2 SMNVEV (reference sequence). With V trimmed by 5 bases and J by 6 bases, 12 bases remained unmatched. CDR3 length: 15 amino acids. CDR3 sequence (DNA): TGTGCCAGCAGTACACTTGGCGGAGGGGGCAATGGCTACACCTTC. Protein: CASSTLGGGGNGYTF.

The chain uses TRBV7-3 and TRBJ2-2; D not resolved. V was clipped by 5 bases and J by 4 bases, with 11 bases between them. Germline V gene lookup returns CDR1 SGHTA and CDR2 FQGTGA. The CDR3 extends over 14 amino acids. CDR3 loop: CASSPSPPTGELFF. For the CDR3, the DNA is TGTGCCAGCAGCCCATCCCCCCCCACCGGGGAGCTGTTTTTT.

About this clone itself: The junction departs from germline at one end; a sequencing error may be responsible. The CDR3 protein is CSSSLAGYGYTF. The CDR3 nucleotides read TGTTCCAGCAGCTTGGCGGGGTATGGCTACACCTTC. The genes are TRBV7-9 and TRBJ1-2; D remains ambiguous. The CDR3 totals 12 residues. Germline values: CDR1 SEHNR, CDR2 FQNEAQ (reference sequence).

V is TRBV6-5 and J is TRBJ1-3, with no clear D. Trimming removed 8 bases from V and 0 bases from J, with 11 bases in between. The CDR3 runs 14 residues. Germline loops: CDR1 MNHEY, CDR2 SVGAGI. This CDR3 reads CASLSAGSGNTIYF. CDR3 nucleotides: TGTGCCAGCCTGTCCGCGGGCTCTGGAAACACCATATATTTT.

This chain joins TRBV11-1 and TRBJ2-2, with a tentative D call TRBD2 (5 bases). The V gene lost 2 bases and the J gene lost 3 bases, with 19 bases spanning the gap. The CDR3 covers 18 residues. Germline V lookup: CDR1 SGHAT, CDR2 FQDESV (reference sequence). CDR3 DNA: TGTGCCAGCAGCTTATATTCGCTTGGCGCAGCGGACACCGGGGAGCTGTTTTTT. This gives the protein CASSLYSLGAADTGELFF.

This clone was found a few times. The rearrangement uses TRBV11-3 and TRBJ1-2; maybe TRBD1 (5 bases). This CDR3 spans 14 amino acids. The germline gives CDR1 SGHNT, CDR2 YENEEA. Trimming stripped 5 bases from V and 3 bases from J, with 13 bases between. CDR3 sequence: CASSLGHDDYGYTF. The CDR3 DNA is TGTGCCAGCAGCCTCGGACACGACGACTATGGCTACACCTTC.

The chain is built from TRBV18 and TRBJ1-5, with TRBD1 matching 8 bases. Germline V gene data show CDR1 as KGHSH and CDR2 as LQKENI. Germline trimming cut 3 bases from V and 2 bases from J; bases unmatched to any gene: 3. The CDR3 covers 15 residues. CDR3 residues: CASSPTGGGNQPQHF. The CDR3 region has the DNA TGTGCCAGCTCACCTACAGGGGGAGGCAATCAGCCCCAGCATTTT.

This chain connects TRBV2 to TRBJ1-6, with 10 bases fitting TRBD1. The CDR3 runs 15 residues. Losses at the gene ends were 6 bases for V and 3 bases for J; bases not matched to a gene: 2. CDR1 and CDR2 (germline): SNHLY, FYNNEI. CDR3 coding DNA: TGTGCCAGCAGCTGGACAGGGGGCTATAATTCACCCCTCCACTTT. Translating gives CASSWTGGYNSPLHF.

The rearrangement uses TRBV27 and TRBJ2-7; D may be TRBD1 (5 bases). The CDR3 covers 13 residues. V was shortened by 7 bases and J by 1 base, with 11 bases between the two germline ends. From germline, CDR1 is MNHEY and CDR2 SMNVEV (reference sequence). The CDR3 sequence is CASKTQESYEQYF. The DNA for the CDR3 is TGTGCCAGCAAAACACAGGAATCCTACGAGCAGTACTTC.

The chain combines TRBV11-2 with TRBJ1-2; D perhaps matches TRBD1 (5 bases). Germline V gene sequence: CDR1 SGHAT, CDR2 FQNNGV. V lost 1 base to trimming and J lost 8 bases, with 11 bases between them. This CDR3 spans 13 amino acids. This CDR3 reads CASSLVGVGGYTF. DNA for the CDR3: TGTGCCAGCAGCTTAGTAGGGGTTGGAGGCTACACCTTC.

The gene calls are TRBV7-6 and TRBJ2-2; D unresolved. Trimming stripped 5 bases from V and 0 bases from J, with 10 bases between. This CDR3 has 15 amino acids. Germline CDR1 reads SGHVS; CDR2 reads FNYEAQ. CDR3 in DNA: TGTGCCAGCAGCAGCCGGTACGCGAACACCGGGGAGCTGTTTTTT. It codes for CASSSRYANTGELFF.

The CDR3 coding sequence is TGCGCCAGCAGCTTGCTTGCGGGGGGAATCGACGAGCAGTACTTC. This translates into CASSLLAGGIDEQYF. The chain carries TRBV5-1 and TRBJ2-7; TRBD2 aligns across 8 bases. Looked up from germline, CDR1 is SGHRS and CDR2 is YFSETQ. J lost 5 bases, V lost 1 base, and 8 bases had no gene match. This CDR3 has 15 amino acids.

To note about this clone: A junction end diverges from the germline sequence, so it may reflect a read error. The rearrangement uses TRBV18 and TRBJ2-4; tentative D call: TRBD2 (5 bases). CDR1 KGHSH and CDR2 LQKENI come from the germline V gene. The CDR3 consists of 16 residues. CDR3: CASSPLGERPKNSQYF. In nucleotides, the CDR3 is TGTGCCAGCTCACCTCTCGGGGAAAGGCCCAAAAACAGTCAGTACTTC.

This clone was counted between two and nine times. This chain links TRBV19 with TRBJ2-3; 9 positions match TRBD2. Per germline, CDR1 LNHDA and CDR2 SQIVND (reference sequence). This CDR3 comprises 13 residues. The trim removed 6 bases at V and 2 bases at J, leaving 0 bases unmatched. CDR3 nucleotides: TGTGCCAGTAGGGGACTAGCCACAGATACGCAGTATTTT. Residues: CASRGLATDTQYF. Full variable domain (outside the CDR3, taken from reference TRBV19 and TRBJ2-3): DGGITQSPKYLFRKEGQNVTLSCEQNLNHDAMYWYRQDPGQGLRLIYYSQIVNDFQKGDIAEGYSVSREKKESFPLTVTSAQKNPTAFYLCASRGLATDTQYFGPGTRLTVL.

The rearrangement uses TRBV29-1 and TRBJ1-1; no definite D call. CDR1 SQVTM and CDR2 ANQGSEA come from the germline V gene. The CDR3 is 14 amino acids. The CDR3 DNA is TGCGGCCCCCCCCTGGGTGGGAGGAACACTGAAGCTTTCTTT. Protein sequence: CGPPLGGRNTEAFF.

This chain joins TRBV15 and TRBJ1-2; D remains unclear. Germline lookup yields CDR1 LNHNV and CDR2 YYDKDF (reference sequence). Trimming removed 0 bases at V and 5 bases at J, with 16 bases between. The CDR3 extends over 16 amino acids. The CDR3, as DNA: TGTGCCACCAGCAGAGATCTTAACCCGAGAGGTTATGGCTACACCTTC. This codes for CATSRDLNPRGYGYTF.

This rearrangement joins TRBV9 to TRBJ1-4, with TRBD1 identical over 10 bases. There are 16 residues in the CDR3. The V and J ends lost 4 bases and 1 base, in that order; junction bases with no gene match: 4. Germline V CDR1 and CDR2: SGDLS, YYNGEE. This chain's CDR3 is CASSSRTGGTNEKLFF. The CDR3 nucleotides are TGTGCCAGCAGCTCCCGGACAGGGGGAACTAATGAAAAACTGTTTTTT.

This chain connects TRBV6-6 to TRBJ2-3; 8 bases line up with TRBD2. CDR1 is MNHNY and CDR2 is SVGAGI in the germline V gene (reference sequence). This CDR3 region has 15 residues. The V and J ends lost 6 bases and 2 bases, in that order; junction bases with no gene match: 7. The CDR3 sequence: CASRSSGSPTDTQYF. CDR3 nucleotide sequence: TGTGCCAGCAGGTCCAGCGGGAGCCCCACAGATACGCAGTATTTT.